The 28 T cell receptor beta chains presented below share a single source sample, sequenced in a study of a mutant IDH1 vaccine in newly diagnosed glioma. Time point meaning: week 11, during vaccination. A 20-mer mutant IDH1 peptide at 300 ug was injected subcutaneously with topical imiquimod. For these receptors, no antigen is known. Clones were sequenced by immunoSEQ multiplex PCR, and TCRdb holds only the in-frame ones, with some missing. The sample lists around 53,000 clones; roughly 90% were seen once. Material: PBMCs, obtained from a glioma patient whose treatment included an IDH1 peptide vaccine. All receptors derive from a man aged 50 to 60 with glioma.

The chain carries TRBV9 and TRBJ2-1; D is perhaps TRBD2 (5 bases). V lost 4 bases, J lost 5 bases, and 13 bases lay in between. CDR1 is SGDLS, CDR2 YYNGEE, per germline. This CDR3 is built from 14 residues. The CDR3: CASSQTDFNNEQFF. The CDR3 coding sequence is TGTGCCAGCAGCCAAACGGACTTTAACAATGAGCAGTTCTTC.

The genes are TRBV19 and TRBJ1-1; tentative D call: TRBD1 (6 bases). Trimming took 3 bases from V and 8 from J, leaving 16 bases between them. CDR1 is LNHDA, CDR2 SQIVND, per germline (reference sequence). The CDR3 spans 14 residues. As DNA, the CDR3 is TGTGCCAGTAGTATGGGGGGGCTTGCTGGCGAAGCTTTCTTT. It codes for CASSMGGLAGEAFF.

The chain combines TRBV2 with TRBJ2-5; D is ambiguous. This CDR3 comprises 12 residues. Germline V gene sequence: CDR1 SNHLY, CDR2 FYNNEI. V lost 9 bases and J 1 base, leaving 9 bases between the germline ends. The CDR3 DNA is TGTGCCAGTCACCGAGCCCAAGAGACCCAGTACTTC. Amino acids: CASHRAQETQYF. The variable domain in full, with the rest retrieved from reference TRBV2 and TRBJ2-5, is EPEVTQTPSHQVTQMGQEVILRCVPISNHLYFYWYRQILGQKVEFLVSFYNNEISEKSEIFDDQFSVERPDGSNFTLKIRSTKLEDSAMYFCASHRAQETQYFGPGTRLLVL.

The chain uses TRBV27 and TRBJ1-5, with D hard to call. The CDR3 contains 12 residues. CDR1 and CDR2 (germline): MNHEY, SMNVEV (reference sequence). V was pared by 2 bases and J by 7 bases, with 6 bases between. CDR3 in amino acids: CASSLIGQPQHF. For the CDR3, the DNA is TGTGCCAGCAGTTTAATTGGACAGCCCCAGCATTTT.

The J gene is TRBJ1-1, the V gene TRBV27; perhaps TRBD1 as D (6 bases). Germline CDR1 is MNHEY and CDR2 is SMNVEV (reference sequence). The CDR3 sequence is 14 residues long. Trimming shortened V by 3 bases and J by 3 bases, and 11 bases separated the two germline ends. The CDR3 protein is CASSFIQGYTEAFF. The CDR3, as DNA: TGTGCCAGCAGTTTCATACAGGGATACACTGAAGCTTTCTTT.

This clone was seen only once. The chain combines TRBV7-8 with TRBJ2-7; 12 bases map to TRBD1. Trimming at V came to 6 bases and at J to 4 bases, leaving 10 bases not matched to a gene. This CDR3 has 16 residues. The V gene's germline CDR1 is SGHVS and CDR2 FQNEAQ. CDR3 residues: CASRAGQGAVRYEQYF. CDR3 sequence (DNA): TGTGCCAGCAGGGCGGGACAGGGGGCTGTTAGGTACGAGCAGTACTTC. Based on the CDR3 plus reference TRBV7-8 and TRBJ2-7, the full variable domain is GAGVSQSPRYKVAKRGQDVALRCDPISGHVSLFWYQQALGQGPEFLTYFQNEAQLDKSGLPSDRFFAERPEGSVSTLKIQRTQQEDSAVYLCASRAGQGAVRYEQYFGPGTRLTVT.

The chain recombines TRBV4-3 with TRBJ1-6; D is unclear. Trimming cost V 2 bases and J 10 bases, with 12 bases left between them. CDR3 length equals 14 residues. The V gene's germline CDR1 is LGHNA and CDR2 YSLEER. CDR3 loop: CASSQPGAGSPLHF. The CDR3, as DNA: TGCGCCAGCAGCCAACCGGGAGCGGGATCACCCCTCCACTTT.

The rearrangement links TRBV7-2 to TRBJ1-5, with D possibly matching TRBD1 (5 bases). CDR1 is SGHTA, CDR2 FQGNSA, per germline. The CDR3 contains 15 residues. The V end lost 4 bases, the J end lost 6 bases, and 16 bases lay between the germline ends. The CDR3 DNA sequence: TGTGCCAGCAGCTCCGTGGTCGGGACGGGTCAGCCCCAGCATTTT. Its protein is CASSSVVGTGQPQHF.

The V and J genes are TRBV7-2 and TRBJ2-5; tentatively, D is TRBD2 (6 bases). CDR1 SGHTA and CDR2 FQGNSA come from the germline V gene. V was pared by 5 bases and J by 5 bases, with 15 bases between. The CDR3 totals 14 residues. CDR3 in amino acids: CASSQTSGKETQYF. For the CDR3, the DNA is TGTGCCAGCAGCCAGACTAGTGGGAAGGAGACCCAGTACTTC.

This clone was seen just once. This chain connects TRBV19 to TRBJ2-2; D is undetermined. Germline CDR1 reads LNHDA; CDR2 reads SQIVND (reference sequence). Trimming removed 2 bases at V and 4 bases at J, with 8 bases between. CDR3 length: 14 amino acids. CDR3 coding DNA: TGTGCCAGTAGTATACGGCAGACCACCGGGGAGCTGTTTTTT. Its translation is CASSIRQTTGELFF.

V is TRBV7-2 and J is TRBJ2-7; D might be TRBD1 (8 bases). Trimming took 7 bases from V and 6 from J, leaving 19 bases between them. This CDR3 has 14 amino acids. Germline CDR1 SGHTA, CDR2 FQGNSA. The CDR3 reads CASTSHRGGSEQYF. The DNA for the CDR3 is TGTGCCAGCACATCCCACAGGGGGGGCAGCGAGCAGTACTTC.

The chain carries TRBV6-1 and TRBJ1-4; tentative D call: TRBD1 (6 bases). This CDR3 comprises 13 residues. CDR1 is MNHNS and CDR2 is SASEGT in the germline V gene. V was pared by 10 bases and J by 11 bases, with 20 bases between. The CDR3 loop is CATPPEQGGKLFF. As DNA, the CDR3 is TGTGCCACCCCCCCGGAACAGGGAGGGAAACTGTTTTTT.

The genes are TRBV6-6 and TRBJ1-2; TRBD1 matches at 7 bases. V lost 8 bases, J lost 11 bases, and 5 bases stayed unmatched. The CDR3 totals 10 residues. Germline CDR1 reads MNHNY; CDR2 reads SVGAGI (reference sequence). CDR3 coding DNA: TGTGCCAGCGGACTACAGGGGTACACCTTC. Translated: CASGLQGYTF.

The V and J genes are TRBV5-5 and TRBJ2-7, with TRBD2 matching 7 bases. There are 12 residues in the CDR3. V shed 0 bases, J shed 7 bases, and the junction held 1 base outside the gene matches. Germline V gene data show CDR1 as SGHKS and CDR2 as YYEKEE (reference sequence). The CDR3 bases are TGTGCCAGCAGCTTGGCCGGGGGGGAGCAGTACTTC. It encodes CASSLAGGEQYF.

This chain connects TRBV6-5 to TRBJ1-1, with 7 bases that match TRBD1. In germline, CDR1 is MNHEY, CDR2 SVGAGI. The CDR3 has 14 amino acids. V lost 6 bases and J lost 0; bases outside the gene matches: 4. CDR3 in DNA: TGTGCCAGCAGGAACAGGGGCTTGAACACTGAAGCTTTCTTT. Its protein is CASRNRGLNTEAFF.

The chain employs TRBV28 and TRBJ1-2; D uncertain. The germline V and J ends were trimmed by 6 bases and 4 bases, with 18 bases remaining between them. Germline loops: CDR1 MDHEN, CDR2 SYDVKM. The CDR3 extends over 15 amino acids. The DNA for the CDR3 is TGTGCCAGCAGCCGATCTTCCGGTCGTGGCTATGGCTACACCTTC. This sequence encodes CASSRSSGRGYGYTF.

The chain is built from TRBV6-5 and TRBJ1-3; D call uncertain. Per germline, CDR1 MNHEY and CDR2 SVGAGI. The CDR3 runs to 13 residues. Trimming took off 4 bases at V and 2 bases at J, with 6 bases between the two ends. CDR3: CASSSGAGNTIYF. As DNA, the CDR3 is TGTGCCAGCAGTTCCGGAGCTGGAAACACCATATATTTT.

The CDR3: CASSQEKGVADQETQYF. Here the CDR3 DNA reads TGTGCCAGCAGCCAAGAAAAGGGCGTAGCGGATCAAGAGACCCAGTACTTC. V usage is TRBV4-2 and J usage is TRBJ2-5, with a possible D match to TRBD2 (6 bases). CDR1 is LGHNA and CDR2 is YNFKEQ in the germline V gene. This CDR3 contains 17 residues. With 0 bases removed from V and 2 bases from J, the gap between germline ends came to 16 bases.

This chain uses TRBV6-1 with TRBJ1-1; D gene ambiguous. The CDR3 totals 13 residues. V gave up 2 bases and J gave up 2 bases, with 6 bases separating them. Germline-derived CDR1 and CDR2 are MNHNS and SASEGT. CDR3 in DNA: TGTGCCAGCAGTGAATCAGTTAACACTGAAGCTTTCTTT. Protein sequence: CASSESVNTEAFF.

This clone has just one count. CDR3 DNA sequence: TGTGCCAGCAGCGACAGGGGGGTAGGAGAGCAGTACTTC. This sequence encodes CASSDRGVGEQYF. The chain uses TRBV6-5 and TRBJ2-7; 9 nucleotides agree with TRBD1. Germline values: CDR1 MNHEY, CDR2 SVGAGI. The CDR3 sequence is 13 residues long. The J segment lost 7 bases and the V segment lost 6 bases, leaving 7 bases of the junction unmatched.

The chain links TRBV25-1 to TRBJ1-3; no reliable D call. The germline CDR1 and CDR2 sequences are MGHDK and SYGVNS. V was clipped by 11 bases and J by 0 bases, with 5 bases between them. The CDR3 length is 11 residues. The CDR3 loop is CAAGSGNTIYF. Here the CDR3 DNA reads TGTGCCGCGGGCTCTGGAAACACCATATATTTT.

The chain recombines TRBV29-1 with TRBJ1-3; no definite D call. From germline, CDR1 is SQVTM and CDR2 ANQGSEA. The CDR3 loop spans 13 amino acids. V lost 4 bases, J lost 2 bases, and 9 bases lay in between. In DNA form, the CDR3 reads TGCAGCGTTGTCAGATTCCCTGGAAACACCATATATTTT. It encodes CSVVRFPGNTIYF.

This sequence joins TRBV18 and TRBJ2-5; weak D call: TRBD2 (5 bases). This CDR3 region has 11 residues. Trimming shortened V by 3 bases and J by 11 bases, and 10 bases separated the two germline ends. CDR1 is KGHSH, CDR2 LQKENI, per germline. DNA for the CDR3: TGTGCCAGCTCACCTTCCTGGGAGCAGTACTTC. It is translated as CASSPSWEQYF.

The chain uses TRBV28 and TRBJ1-2; no definite D call. From germline, CDR1 is MDHEN and CDR2 SYDVKM. Trimming left V 10 bases short and J 2 bases short, with 17 bases between. CDR3 length: 14 amino acids. The CDR3, as DNA: TGTGCCACACACCCCCACGGTCAAAACTATGGCTACACCTTC. Protein product: CATHPHGQNYGYTF.

The chain combines TRBV7-9 with TRBJ1-1; 7 nucleotides align to TRBD1. V dropped 5 bases and J dropped 6; count of bases not matched to a gene: 15. The CDR3 sequence is 16 residues long. Germline V CDR1 and CDR2: SEHNR, FQNEAQ (reference sequence). The CDR3 region has the DNA TGTGCCAGCAGCCAGACGACAGGGCCGGGGTACGCTGAAGCTTTCTTT. This gives the protein CASSQTTGPGYAEAFF.

A few counts support this clone. The chain is built from TRBV15 and TRBJ2-1; 7 nucleotides agree with TRBD1. Germline CDR1 is LNHNV and CDR2 is YYDKDF (reference sequence). J lost 4 bases, V lost 2 bases, and 5 bases had no gene match. The CDR3 has 15 amino acids. As DNA, the CDR3 is TGTGCCACCAGCAGAACAGGGGATTCTTACAATGAGCAGTTCTTC. Translation: CATSRTGDSYNEQFF.

The J gene is TRBJ1-5, the V gene TRBV27; no clear D. With 3 bases removed from V and 1 base from J, the gap between germline ends came to 7 bases. The CDR3 is 14 residues long. CDR1 is MNHEY and CDR2 is SMNVEV in the germline V gene (reference sequence). This chain's CDR3 is CASSFGISNQPQHF. CDR3 nucleotides: TGTGCCAGCAGTTTTGGAATAAGCAATCAGCCCCAGCATTTT.

In this sample, this clone turned up a few times. The chain couples TRBV2 to TRBJ2-5; maybe TRBD1 (6 bases). This CDR3 has 13 residues. Germline loops: CDR1 SNHLY, CDR2 FYNNEI. Deletions cut 3 bases from V and 3 bases from J, with 8 bases between. Here the CDR3 reads CASSEGQKETQYF. The CDR3 bases are TGTGCCAGCAGTGAGGGACAAAAAGAGACCCAGTACTTC.